This TCR beta chain was recorded in a study of OX40 agonist ivuxolimab in advanced cancers. Study-wide context: Ivuxolimab was an agonistic, fully human IgG2 monoclonal antibody directed against OX40 (CD134), a costimulatory receptor. Among the roughly 52 dose-escalation patients, approximately 20 had hepatocellular carcinoma, roughly 15 melanoma, 9 renal cell carcinoma and 9 head and neck cancer. Intravenous ivuxolimab was administered to patients every 2 weeks at six dose levels: 0.01, 0.1, 0.3, 1.5, 3 and 10 mg/kg. Prior anti-PD-1, anti-PD-L1 or anti-CTLA-4 therapy was permitted, and checkpoint inhibitors had been received by about 37% of dose-escalation patients. The dose-escalation cohort was 80% to 90% male with a mean age of approximately 60 years, ranging from roughly 23 to 90. The paper reports the monotherapy dose-escalation portion (N of about 50 patients) of the phase I ivuxolimab trial. The point of sequencing TCRbeta in the periphery was to test whether ivuxolimab changed TCR sequence diversity and drove clonal T-cell expansion. Partial responses occurred in three dose-escalation patients: two with cutaneous melanoma and one with hepatocellular carcinoma.

Genomic DNA was isolated from the sorted cells so that the TCRbeta CDR3 region could be sequenced. TCRbeta CDR3 regions were sequenced using the immunoSEQ Assay. TCRdb provides this immuneACCESS table in a form limited to in-frame rearrangements. Some clones are lacking; in checked studies, under half of them reflect an unresolved V gene, and why the rest are absent is not known. The sample table records some 65,000 clones; 77% of these occur just once. Around 1.5% of the sample is in the top ten clones. Results the study describes overall, beyond this receptor: At doses of 0.1 to 3.0 mg/kg, clonal expansion of both CD4+ and CD8+ blood T cells was observed from baseline to week 6. Low levels of normalized T-cell clonal expansion were also shown by some nonresponding patients. After ivuxolimab, expanded clones were on average more numerous among CD8+ T cells than among CD4+ T cells. Which antigens the clonally expanded peripheral T cells were specific for was not determined. In the 0.1-3.0 mg/kg groups, partial responders had among the lowest normalized peripheral clonal expansion, particularly in CD8+ T cells.

The trial excluded patients who had a history of autoimmune disease or who were on systemic immunosuppression. Peripheral blood for TCR sequencing was collected from all dose cohorts at baseline, on cycle 4 day 1, and on cycle 7 day 1. The samples were drawn from a first-in-human, open-label, multicenter phase I dose-escalation trial of ivuxolimab. The trial enrolled adults with locally advanced or metastatic head and neck squamous cell, hepatocellular, melanoma or renal cell carcinoma. Before TCR sequencing, CD4+ T cells and CD8+ T cells were sorted from peripheral blood as separate populations. A note on this clone: Its specific antigen is unknown. Base qualities are missing; no much larger clone stands one base away.

Looking up the germline V gene yields CDR1 SNHLY and CDR2 FYNNEI. There are 15 amino acids in the CDR3, from cysteine to phenylalanine inclusive. Only CDR3 DNA is held: 45 bases, read in frame from base 1. Trimming takes 6 bases off V and 4 bases off J; junction bases not matched to a gene: 6. The receptor was derived from an adult with an advanced solid tumor such as melanoma, head and neck, liver or kidney cancer. The sequence links TRBV2 to TRBJ2-7, with 13 bases matching TRBD2. The source was CD4+ or CD8+ T cells sorted from blood, collected in a trial of the OX40 agonist ivuxolimab. For the CDR3, the sequence is CASRKGTSGNYEQYF. The nucleotide sequence is given as TGTGCCAGCAGGAAGGGGACTAGCGGGAATTACGAGCAGTACTTC.